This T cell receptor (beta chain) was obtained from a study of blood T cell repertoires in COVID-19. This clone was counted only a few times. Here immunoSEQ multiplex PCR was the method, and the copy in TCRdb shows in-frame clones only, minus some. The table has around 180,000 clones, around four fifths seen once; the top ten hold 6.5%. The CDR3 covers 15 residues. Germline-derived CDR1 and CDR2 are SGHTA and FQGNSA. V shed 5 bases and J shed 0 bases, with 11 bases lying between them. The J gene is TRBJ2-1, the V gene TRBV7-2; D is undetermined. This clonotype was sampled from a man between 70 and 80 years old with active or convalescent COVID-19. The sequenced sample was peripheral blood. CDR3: CASSPRPSSYNEQFF. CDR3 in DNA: TGTGCCAGCAGCCCGCGGCCGAGCTCCTACAATGAGCAGTTCTTC.